One and the same sample provided the 5 T cell receptor beta chains below, sequenced in a study of cytotoxic CD8 clonotypes in ibrutinib-treated CLL. The repertoire was sequenced with immunoSEQ multiplex PCR; TCRdb's copy has only in-frame clones and lacks some. This sample has some 130,000 clones, with 70% to 90% found just once. Sequences were derived from PBMCs, sampled after 24 months of ibrutinib treatment. The receptors were sampled from a human donor with chronic lymphocytic leukemia.

The chain uses TRBV5-4 and TRBJ2-5, with 8 nucleotides matching TRBD2. V shed 0 bases and J 5 bases; nucleotides not matched to a gene: 9. The CDR3 covers 16 residues. In germline, CDR1 is SGHNT, CDR2 YYREEE (reference sequence). This CDR3 is CASSLGGTSRLETQYF. In DNA form, the CDR3 reads TGTGCCAGCAGCTTGGGGGGGACTAGTCGACTGGAGACCCAGTACTTC.

The chain carries TRBV19 and TRBJ2-7, with 8 nucleotides matching TRBD1. Trimming removed 1 base from V and 2 bases from J; junction bases left unmatched: 4. Germline V gene lookup returns CDR1 LNHDA and CDR2 SQIVND (reference sequence). The CDR3 runs 15 residues. The CDR3: CASSIGQGRTYEQYF. The CDR3 DNA reads TGTGCCAGTAGTATAGGACAGGGGCGAACCTACGAGCAGTACTTC.

This clone appeared once. The chain is built from TRBV19 and TRBJ2-3; TRBD2 matches at 8 bases. The junction had 0 bases not matched to a gene; V was cut back by 4 bases and J by 3 bases. The CDR3 is 13 amino acids. The V gene's germline CDR1 is LNHDA and CDR2 SQIVND (reference sequence). CDR3 region: CASSSGRTDTQYF. The CDR3 nucleotides are TGTGCCAGTAGTAGCGGGAGGACAGATACGCAGTATTTT. Together with reference TRBV19 and TRBJ2-3, the CDR3 gives the full variable domain: DGGITQSPKYLFRKEGQNVTLSCEQNLNHDAMYWYRQDPGQGLRLIYYSQIVNDFQKGDIAEGYSVSREKKESFPLTVTSAQKNPTAFYLCASSSGRTDTQYFGPGTRLTVL.

The V gene is TRBV7-2, the J gene TRBJ2-5; no clear D gene. The CDR3 is 12 residues long. CDR1 and CDR2 (germline): SGHTA, FQGNSA. The V gene lost 5 bases and the J gene lost 0 bases, with 4 bases spanning the gap. DNA of the CDR3: TGTGCCAGCAGCCAGTACCAAGAGACCCAGTACTTC. Translation gives CASSQYQETQYF.

The gene calls are TRBV7-3 and TRBJ1-1; 10 bases fit TRBD1. CDR3 length: 18 residues. Germline V gives CDR1 SGHTA, CDR2 FQGTGA. V shed 1 base, J shed 0 bases, and the junction held 8 bases outside the gene matches. In DNA, the CDR3 is TGTGCCAGCAGCTTAAGAGCCGGGACAGGGGCCCTGAACACTGAAGCTTTCTTT. This translates into CASSLRAGTGALNTEAFF.